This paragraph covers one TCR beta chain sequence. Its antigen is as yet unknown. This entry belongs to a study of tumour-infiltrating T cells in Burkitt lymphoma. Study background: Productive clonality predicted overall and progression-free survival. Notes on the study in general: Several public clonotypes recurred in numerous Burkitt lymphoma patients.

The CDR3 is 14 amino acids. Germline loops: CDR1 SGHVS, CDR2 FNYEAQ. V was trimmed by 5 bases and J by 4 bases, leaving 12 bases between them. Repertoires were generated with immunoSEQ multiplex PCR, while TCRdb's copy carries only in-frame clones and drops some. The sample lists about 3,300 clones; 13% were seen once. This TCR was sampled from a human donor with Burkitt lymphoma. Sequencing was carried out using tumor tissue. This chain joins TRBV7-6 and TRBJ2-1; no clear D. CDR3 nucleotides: TGTGCCAGCAGCCCAACGGATGGGTACAATGAGCAGTTCTTC. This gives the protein CASSPTDGYNEQFF.